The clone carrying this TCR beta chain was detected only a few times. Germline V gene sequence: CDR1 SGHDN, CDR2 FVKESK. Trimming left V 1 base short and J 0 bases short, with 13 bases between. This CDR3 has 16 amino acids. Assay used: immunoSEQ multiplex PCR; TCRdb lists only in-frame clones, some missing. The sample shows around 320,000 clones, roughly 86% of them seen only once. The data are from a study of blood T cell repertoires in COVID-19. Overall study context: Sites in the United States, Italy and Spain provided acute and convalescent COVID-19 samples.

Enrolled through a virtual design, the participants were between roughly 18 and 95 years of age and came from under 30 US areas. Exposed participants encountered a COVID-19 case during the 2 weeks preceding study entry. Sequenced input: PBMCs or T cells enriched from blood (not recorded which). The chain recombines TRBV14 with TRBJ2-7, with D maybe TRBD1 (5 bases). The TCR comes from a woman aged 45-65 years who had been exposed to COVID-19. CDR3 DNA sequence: TGTGCCAGCAGCCAAGGGCCCAGGGCGAGCTCCTACGAGCAGTACTTC. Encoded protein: CASSQGPRASSYEQYF.